The 14 T cell receptor beta chains reported below all come from one sample, sequenced in a study of control samples from healthy donors and cancer patients (dated by TCRdb to the early 2020s). Library construction relied on the immunoSEQ multiplex PCR assay. TCRdb obtained this table from immuneACCESS and retained in-frame rearrangements with V and J assigned. These tables miss some clones; where compared with another copy, unresolved V genes account for less than half of the shortfall, and the remainder is unexplained. The sample table shows 120,000 or so clones, and about 89% are seen once. 2.9% of the sample comes from the top ten. Input material: blood. These receptor sequences come from a man in his 60s in good health.

The chain is built from TRBV11-3 and TRBJ1-6, with D maybe TRBD1 (6 bases). Germline lookup yields CDR1 SGHNT and CDR2 YENEEA. This CDR3 comprises 13 residues. With 5 bases removed from V and 5 bases from J, the gap between germline ends came to 7 bases. CDR3 sequence: CASSTGNNSPLHF. CDR3 DNA: TGTGCCAGCAGCACAGGGAATAATTCACCCCTCCACTTT.

This chain links TRBV4-1 with TRBJ2-6; perhaps D is TRBD1 or TRBD2 (5 bases each). In germline, CDR1 is MGHRA, CDR2 YSYEKL. CDR3 length: 19 residues. Deletions cut 0 bases from V and 2 bases from J, with 17 bases between. CDR3 DNA: TGCGCCAGCAGCCAAGAGGGGGTTAAGGGGATAACTGGGGCCAACGTCCTGACTTTC. It specifies CASSQEGVKGITGANVLTF.

This chain joins TRBV10-2 and TRBJ2-2; 13 bases are shared with TRBD2. CDR1 WSHSY and CDR2 SAAADI come from the germline V gene. J was trimmed by 4 bases and V by 3 bases; bases with no gene match: 8. This CDR3 region has 18 residues. The CDR3 nucleotides read TGCGCCAGCAGTGAAACTAGCGGGGGGGCCAGGAGCACCGGGGAGCTGTTTTTT. Protein sequence: CASSETSGGARSTGELFF.

This rearrangement joins TRBV2 to TRBJ1-1; tentative D call: TRBD1 (5 bases). V lost 7 bases to trimming and J lost 0 bases, with 12 bases between them. Germline assignment: CDR1 SNHLY and CDR2 FYNNEI. This CDR3 has 14 residues. CDR3 region: CASIWGNMNTEAFF. For the CDR3, the DNA is TGTGCCAGCATCTGGGGGAACATGAACACTGAAGCTTTCTTT. The full variable domain, in which reference TRBV2 and TRBJ1-1 provide the parts outside the CDR3, is EPEVTQTPSHQVTQMGQEVILRCVPISNHLYFYWYRQILGQKVEFLVSFYNNEISEKSEIFDDQFSVERPDGSNFTLKIRSTKLEDSAMYFCASIWGNMNTEAFFGQGTRLTVV.

The V call is TRBV4-1, the J call TRBJ1-2, with D unresolved. There are 15 residues in the CDR3. V was trimmed by 0 bases and J by 0 bases, leaving 8 bases between them. CDR1 is MGHRA, CDR2 YSYEKL, per germline. The CDR3 DNA sequence: TGCGCCAGCAGCCAAGAGACAAGTACTAACTATGGCTACACCTTC. It codes for CASSQETSTNYGYTF.

The chain has TRBV9 and TRBJ1-3; D gene uncertain. V gave up 0 bases and J gave up 0 bases, with 16 bases separating them. The germline V gene encodes CDR1 SGDLS and CDR2 YYNGEE. This CDR3 comprises 18 residues. CDR3 coding DNA: TGTGCCAGCAGCGTAGCAGCGGGGAGCCTACACTCTGGAAACACCATATATTTT. Translated: CASSVAAGSLHSGNTIYF.

The rearrangement uses TRBV4-2 and TRBJ2-1; 16 bases are a match to TRBD2. After removal of 4 bases from V and 6 bases from J, the junction contained 12 bases not matched to a gene. The CDR3 spans 19 residues. Germline-derived CDR1 and CDR2 are LGHNA and YNFKEQ. DNA of the CDR3: TGTGCCAGCAGCCCGGGGCTCGGGACTAGCGGGGGGGTTTTCAATGAGCAGTTCTTC. Translating it yields CASSPGLGTSGGVFNEQFF.

This clone was seen once. The V call is TRBV11-1, the J call TRBJ1-1; TRBD1 is a possible D gene (5 bases). The CDR3 totals 12 residues. Germline CDR1 and CDR2: SGHAT and FQDESV (reference sequence). V gave up 5 bases and J gave up 6 bases, with 10 bases separating them. The DNA for the CDR3 is TGTGCCAGCAGCCGCCGGGGGGCTGAAGCTTTCTTT. It translates to CASSRRGAEAFF.

This clone is a singleton in its sample. The chain joins TRBV5-1 to TRBJ1-2; 9 nucleotides agree with TRBD1. This CDR3 has 13 residues. Germline V gene sequence: CDR1 SGHRS, CDR2 YFSETQ. The trim removed 5 bases at V and 7 bases at J, leaving 6 bases unmatched. The CDR3 protein is CASSSGQGTGYTF. DNA for the CDR3: TGCGCCAGCAGTAGCGGACAGGGGACTGGCTACACCTTC. The variable domain in full, with the rest retrieved from reference TRBV5-1 and TRBJ1-2, is KAGVTQTPRYLIKTRGQQVTLSCSPISGHRSVSWYQQTPGQGLQFLFEYFSETQRNKGNFPGRFSGRQFSNSRSEMNVSTLELGDSALYLCASSSGQGTGYTFGSGTRLTVV.

The V gene is TRBV9, the J gene TRBJ2-7; 7 nucleotides line up with TRBD1. After removal of 3 bases from V and 5 bases from J, the junction contained 8 bases not matched to a gene. This CDR3 contains 14 residues. Germline lookup yields CDR1 SGDLS and CDR2 YYNGEE. This chain's CDR3 is CASSETGSLNEQYF. The DNA of the CDR3 is TGTGCCAGCAGCGAGACAGGGAGCCTGAACGAGCAGTACTTC.

The CDR3 DNA follows: TGTGCCAGCAGCCAGACAGGGCACGGCTACACCTTC. Its translation is CASSQTGHGYTF. The chain links TRBV12-3 or TRBV12-4 to TRBJ1-2; 7 positions agree with TRBD1. This CDR3 region has 12 residues. Trimming took 6 bases from V and 8 from J; bases not matched to a gene: 6.

The rearrangement links TRBV7-3 to TRBJ1-1, with D maybe TRBD1 (5 bases). The CDR3 loop spans 13 amino acids. V gave up 4 bases and J gave up 5 bases, with 11 bases separating them. Looked up from germline, CDR1 is SGHTA and CDR2 is FQGTGA. The CDR3 DNA sequence: TGTGCCAGCAGCTCTCAGGGTTTTACTGAAGCTTTCTTT. Translation gives CASSSQGFTEAFF.

The chain carries TRBV10-1 and TRBJ1-5; the D is unclear. The length of the CDR3 is 13 residues. The germline CDR1 and CDR2 sequences are WNHNN and SYGVQD (reference sequence). Trimming took 5 bases from V and 4 from J, leaving 9 bases between them. The DNA for the CDR3 is TGCGCCAGCAGTACCGACATTAATCAGCCCCAGCATTTT. Translated: CASSTDINQPQHF.

This sequence joins TRBV11-3 and TRBJ1-1, with 7 bases identical to TRBD1. The CDR3 has 13 amino acids. Germline CDR1 reads SGHNT; CDR2 reads YENEEA. Unmatched junction bases numbered 5, after V lost 5 bases and J lost 5 bases. The CDR3 loop reads CASSSVTGTEAFF. As DNA, the CDR3 is TGTGCCAGCAGCAGTGTGACAGGGACTGAAGCTTTCTTT.